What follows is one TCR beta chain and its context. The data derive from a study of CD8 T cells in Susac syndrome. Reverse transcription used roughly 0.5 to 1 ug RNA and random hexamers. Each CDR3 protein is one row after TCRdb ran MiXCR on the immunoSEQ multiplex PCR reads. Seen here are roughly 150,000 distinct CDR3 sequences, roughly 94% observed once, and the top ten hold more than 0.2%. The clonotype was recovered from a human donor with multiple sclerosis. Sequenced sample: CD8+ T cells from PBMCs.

CDR3 DNA: TGCAGTGCCTACAGTATCTCTGGAAACACCATATATTTT. Translation gives CSAYSISGNTIYF. The J gene is TRBJ1-3, the V gene TRBV20-1; D is unresolved. Germline assignment: CDR1 DFQATT and CDR2 SNEGSKA (reference sequence). The length of the CDR3 is 13 residues. The germline V and J ends were trimmed by 6 bases and 0 bases, with 9 bases remaining between them.